These T cell receptor beta chains were read from a single sample in a study of siplizumab effects on memory and regulatory T cells. Assay: immunoSEQ multiplex PCR; the TCRdb copy retains only in-frame clones and omits some. The table shows about 100,000 clones, with 75% to 95% occurring only once. The sample comprised CD4+ T cells sorted from blood. The receptors come from a human donor in good health. CDR3s include the opening cysteine and the closing phenylalanine or tryptophan. Fields, in order: V gene, J gene, CDR3 protein.

V: TRBV19
J: TRBJ1-3
CDR3: CASSSTGTYSGNTIYF

V: TRBV18
J: TRBJ1-1
CDR3: CASSPHVGEDTEAFF

V: TRBV28
J: TRBJ2-2
CDR3: CASWEKNTGELFF

V: TRBV5-4
J: TRBJ2-1
CDR3: CASSLVFGTANNEQFF

V: TRBV5-1
J: TRBJ2-1
CDR3: CASSSLSGTDNEQFF

V: TRBV7-8
J: TRBJ1-4
CDR3: CASSLDSNYEKLFF

V: TRBV18
J: TRBJ1-5
CDR3: CASSPSQLSNQPQHF

V: TRBV10-3
J: TRBJ2-3
CDR3: CAISDGGTGADTQYF

V: TRBV6-5
J: TRBJ1-2
CDR3: CASSYKGKGPYGYTF

V: TRBV19
J: TRBJ2-2
CDR3: CASSSGRFGSTGELFF

V: TRBV7-2
J: TRBJ1-1
CDR3: CASSLGWGFSEAFF

V: TRBV7-3
J: TRBJ2-3
CDR3: CASSQAHFTFDTQYF

V: TRBV6-1
J: TRBJ1-1
CDR3: CASNQRMNTEAFF

V: TRBV7-9
J: TRBJ2-7
CDR3: CASSHQQGTYEQYF

V: TRBV4-3
J: TRBJ1-3
CDR3: CASSQFPRSGNTIYF

V: TRBV19
J: TRBJ1-2
CDR3: CASSISLPSLWGYTF

V: TRBV10-2
J: TRBJ2-5
CDR3: CASMTGGQETQYF

V: TRBV12-5
J: TRBJ2-1
CDR3: CASGLVLAHEQFF

V: TRBV19
J: TRBJ2-3
CDR3: CASNTALGADTQYF

V: TRBV6-5
J: TRBJ1-3
CDR3: CASSYHGTGGNTIYF

V: TRBV7-5
J: TRBJ1-5
CDR3: CASSLVKGGQPQHF

V: TRBV29-1
J: TRBJ2-5
CDR3: CSVGRGQETQYF

V: TRBV7-9
J: TRBJ2-7
CDR3: CASSLKQGDPHEQYF

V: TRBV18
J: TRBJ1-2
CDR3: CASSVGEAYGYTF

V: TRBV18
J: TRBJ1-1
CDR3: CASSGQGARTEAFF

V: TRBV4-2
J: TRBJ1-2
CDR3: CASRTGQGYGYTF

V: TRBV5-6
J: TRBJ2-7
CDR3: CASSMGFSGGRGYSYEQYF

V: TRBV7-6
J: TRBJ2-7
CDR3: CASSLGQGHYEQYF

V: TRBV28
J: TRBJ1-2
CDR3: CASSLRTGENGYTF

V: TRBV28
J: TRBJ2-2
CDR3: CAGRTAPGAGELFF

V: TRBV14
J: TRBJ2-2
CDR3: CASSQDRRGLTVGELFF

V: TRBV2
J: TRBJ1-6
CDR3: CASSSRGIYNSPLHF

V: TRBV5-1
J: TRBJ2-5
CDR3: CASSLGLSRNQETQYF

V: TRBV5-5
J: TRBJ1-6
CDR3: CASSPDGGRVTYNSPLHF

V: TRBV21-1
J: TRBJ1-1
CDR3: CASRDTEAFF

V: TRBV30
J: TRBJ2-5
CDR3: CAWSARLAGSRETQYF

V: TRBV19
J: TRBJ2-1
CDR3: CASSSDSKGNEQFF

V: TRBV6-1
J: TRBJ2-7
CDR3: CASSVDRSSYEQYF